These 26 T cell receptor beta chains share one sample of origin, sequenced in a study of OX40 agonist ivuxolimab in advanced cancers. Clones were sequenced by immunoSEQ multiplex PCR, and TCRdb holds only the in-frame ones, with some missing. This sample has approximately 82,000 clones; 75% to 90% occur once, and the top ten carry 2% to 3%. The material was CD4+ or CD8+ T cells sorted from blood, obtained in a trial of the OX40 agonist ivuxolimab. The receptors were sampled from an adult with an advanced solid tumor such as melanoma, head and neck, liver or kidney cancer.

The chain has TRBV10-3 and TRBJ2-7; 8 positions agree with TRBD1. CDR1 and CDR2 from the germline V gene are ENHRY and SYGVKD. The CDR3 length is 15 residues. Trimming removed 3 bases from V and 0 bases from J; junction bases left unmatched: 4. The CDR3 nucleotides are TGTGCCATCAGTGAAGGACAGGGCCGCTCCTACGAGCAGTACTTC. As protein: CAISEGQGRSYEQYF.

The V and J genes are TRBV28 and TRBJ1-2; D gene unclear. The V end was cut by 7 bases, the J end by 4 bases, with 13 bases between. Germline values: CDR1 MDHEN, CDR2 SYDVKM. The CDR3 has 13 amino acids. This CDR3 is CASMPGAPYGYTF. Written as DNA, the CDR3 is TGTGCCAGCATGCCGGGAGCCCCCTATGGCTACACCTTC.

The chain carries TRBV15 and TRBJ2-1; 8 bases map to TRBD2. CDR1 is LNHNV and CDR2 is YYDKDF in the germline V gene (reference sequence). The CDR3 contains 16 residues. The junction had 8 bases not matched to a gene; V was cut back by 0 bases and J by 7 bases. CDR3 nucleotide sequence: TGTGCCACCAGCAGAGAGTCGGGGGGGCCTGGAAATGAGCAGTTCTTC. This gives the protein CATSRESGGPGNEQFF.

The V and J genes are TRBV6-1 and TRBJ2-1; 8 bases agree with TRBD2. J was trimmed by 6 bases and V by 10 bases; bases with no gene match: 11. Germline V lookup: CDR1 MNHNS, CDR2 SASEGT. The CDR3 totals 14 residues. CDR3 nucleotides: TGTGCCACGCGGTTCGGTAGCGGGGTCAATGAGCAGTTCTTC. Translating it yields CATRFGSGVNEQFF.

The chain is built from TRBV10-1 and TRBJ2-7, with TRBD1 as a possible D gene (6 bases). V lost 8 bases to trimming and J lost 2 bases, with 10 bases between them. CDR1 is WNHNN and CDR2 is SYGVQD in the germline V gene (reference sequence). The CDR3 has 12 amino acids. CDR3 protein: CASEGVPYEQYF. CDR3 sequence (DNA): TGCGCCAGCGAGGGGGTCCCCTACGAGCAGTACTTC.

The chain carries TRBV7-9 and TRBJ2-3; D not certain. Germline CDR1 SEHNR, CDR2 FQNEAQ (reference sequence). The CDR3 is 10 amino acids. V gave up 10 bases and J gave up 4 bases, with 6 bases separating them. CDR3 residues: CATAADTQYF. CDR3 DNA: TGTGCCACGGCGGCAGATACGCAGTATTTT.

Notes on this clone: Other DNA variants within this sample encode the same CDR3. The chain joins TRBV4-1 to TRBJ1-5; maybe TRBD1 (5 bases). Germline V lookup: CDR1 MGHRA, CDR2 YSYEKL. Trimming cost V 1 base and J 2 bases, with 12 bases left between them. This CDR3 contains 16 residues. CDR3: CASSQGRARGNQPQHF. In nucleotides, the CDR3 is TGCGCCAGCAGCCAAGGCAGGGCCCGGGGCAATCAGCCCCAGCATTTT.

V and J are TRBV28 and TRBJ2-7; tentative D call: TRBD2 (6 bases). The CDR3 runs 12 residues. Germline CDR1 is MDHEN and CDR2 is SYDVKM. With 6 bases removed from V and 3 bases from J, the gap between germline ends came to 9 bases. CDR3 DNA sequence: TGTGCCAGCAGGGGGAGGATCTACGAGCAGTACTTC. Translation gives CASRGRIYEQYF. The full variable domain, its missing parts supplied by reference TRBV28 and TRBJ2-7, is DVKVTQSSRYLVKRTGEKVFLECVQDMDHENMFWYRQDPGLGLRLIYFSYDVKMKEKGDIPEGYSVSREKKERFSLILESASTNQTSMYLCASRGRIYEQYFGPGTRLTVT.

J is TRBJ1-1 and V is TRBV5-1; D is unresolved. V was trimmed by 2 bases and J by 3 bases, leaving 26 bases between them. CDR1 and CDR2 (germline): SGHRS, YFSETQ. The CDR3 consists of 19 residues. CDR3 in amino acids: CASSFYLSRWTSPHTEAFF. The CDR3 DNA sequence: TGCGCCAGCAGCTTCTATCTGAGCAGGTGGACTTCACCCCACACTGAAGCTTTCTTT.

The CDR3 region is CASSSTISGGIYEQYF. As DNA, the CDR3 is TGTGCCAGCAGCTCCACGATCAGCGGGGGGATCTACGAGCAGTACTTC. The genes are TRBV4-2 and TRBJ2-7; 9 bases map to TRBD2. This CDR3 is 16 amino acids long. Germline CDR1 reads LGHNA; CDR2 reads YNFKEQ. The V gene end was trimmed by 5 bases and the J gene end by 3 bases; junction bases not matched to a gene: 11.

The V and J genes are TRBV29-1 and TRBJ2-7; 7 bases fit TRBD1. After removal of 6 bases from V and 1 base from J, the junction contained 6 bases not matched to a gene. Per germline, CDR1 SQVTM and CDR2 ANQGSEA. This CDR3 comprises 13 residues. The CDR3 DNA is TGCAGCGTGTGGGGACAGAATTCCTACGAGCAGTACTTC. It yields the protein CSVWGQNSYEQYF.

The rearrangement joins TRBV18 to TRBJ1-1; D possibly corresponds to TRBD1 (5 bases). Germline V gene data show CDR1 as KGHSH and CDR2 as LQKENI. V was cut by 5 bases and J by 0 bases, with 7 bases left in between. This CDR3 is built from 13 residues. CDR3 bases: TGTGCCAGCTCAGGGGCGTTGAACACTGAAGCTTTCTTT. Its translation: CASSGALNTEAFF.

CDR3 region: CASSFNEAGGEQYF. The CDR3 coding sequence is TGTGCCAGCAGCTTTAATGAGGCAGGGGGCGAGCAGTACTTC. This chain connects TRBV11-3 to TRBJ2-7, with 7 bases lining up with TRBD1. The CDR3 runs 14 residues. Germline V gene sequence: CDR1 SGHNT, CDR2 YENEEA. V lost 3 bases, J lost 6 bases, and 8 bases stayed unmatched.

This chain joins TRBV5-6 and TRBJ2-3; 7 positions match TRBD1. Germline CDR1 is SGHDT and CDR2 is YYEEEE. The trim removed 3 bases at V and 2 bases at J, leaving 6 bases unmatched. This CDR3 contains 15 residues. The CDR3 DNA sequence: TGTGCCAGCAGCTCTGGGGACAGACTCACAGATACGCAGTATTTT. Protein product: CASSSGDRLTDTQYF.

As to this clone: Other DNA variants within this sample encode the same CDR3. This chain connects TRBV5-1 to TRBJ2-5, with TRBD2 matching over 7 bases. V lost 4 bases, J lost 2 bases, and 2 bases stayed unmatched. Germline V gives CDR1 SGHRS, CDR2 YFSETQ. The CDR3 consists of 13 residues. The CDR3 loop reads CASSPRGQETQYF. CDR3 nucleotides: TGCGCCAGCAGCCCGCGGGGGCAAGAGACCCAGTACTTC.

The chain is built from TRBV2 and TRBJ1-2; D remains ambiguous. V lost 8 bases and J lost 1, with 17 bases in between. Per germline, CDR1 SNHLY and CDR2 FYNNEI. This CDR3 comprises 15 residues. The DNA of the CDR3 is TGTGCCAGCTCTCCGGGATCTAGATATAACTATGGCTACACCTTC. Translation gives CASSPGSRYNYGYTF.

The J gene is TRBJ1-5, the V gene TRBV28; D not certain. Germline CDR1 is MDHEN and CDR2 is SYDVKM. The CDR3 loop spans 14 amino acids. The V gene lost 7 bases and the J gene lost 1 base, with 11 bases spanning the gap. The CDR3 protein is CASITSGSNQPQHF. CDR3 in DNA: TGTGCCAGCATTACAAGTGGGAGCAATCAGCCCCAGCATTTT.

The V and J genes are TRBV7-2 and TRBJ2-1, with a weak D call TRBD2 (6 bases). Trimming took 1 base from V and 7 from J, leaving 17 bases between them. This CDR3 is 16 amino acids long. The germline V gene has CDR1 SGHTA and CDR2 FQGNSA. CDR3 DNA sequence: TGTGCCAGCAGCTTAGTTGGAGGGAATAGTGGAAATGAGCAGTTCTTC. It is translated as CASSLVGGNSGNEQFF. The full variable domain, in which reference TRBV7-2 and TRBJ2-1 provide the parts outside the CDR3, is GAGVSQSPSNKVTEKGKDVELRCDPISGHTALYWYRQSLGQGLEFLIYFQGNSAPDKSGLPSDRFSAERTGGSVSTLTIQRTQQEDSAVYLCASSLVGGNSGNEQFFGPGTRLTVL.

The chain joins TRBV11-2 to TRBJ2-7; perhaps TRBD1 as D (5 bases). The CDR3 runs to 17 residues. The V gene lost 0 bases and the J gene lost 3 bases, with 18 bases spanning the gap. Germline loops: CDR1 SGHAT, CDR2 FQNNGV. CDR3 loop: CASSLDLSRVGIYEQYF. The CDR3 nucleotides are TGTGCCAGCAGCTTAGATCTGAGCAGGGTGGGGATCTACGAGCAGTACTTC.

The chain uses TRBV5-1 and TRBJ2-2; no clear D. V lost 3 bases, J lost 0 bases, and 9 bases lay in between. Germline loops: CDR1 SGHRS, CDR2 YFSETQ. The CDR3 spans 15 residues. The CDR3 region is CASSWPRSNTGELFF. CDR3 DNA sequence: TGCGCCAGCAGCTGGCCCCGGTCGAACACCGGGGAGCTGTTTTTT.

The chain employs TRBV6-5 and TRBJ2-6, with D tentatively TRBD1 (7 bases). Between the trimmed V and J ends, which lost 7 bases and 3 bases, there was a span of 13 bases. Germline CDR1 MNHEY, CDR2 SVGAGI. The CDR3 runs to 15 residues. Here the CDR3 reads CASNSGGSGANVLTF. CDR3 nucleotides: TGTGCCAGCAACTCAGGGGGGAGTGGGGCCAACGTCCTGACTTTC.

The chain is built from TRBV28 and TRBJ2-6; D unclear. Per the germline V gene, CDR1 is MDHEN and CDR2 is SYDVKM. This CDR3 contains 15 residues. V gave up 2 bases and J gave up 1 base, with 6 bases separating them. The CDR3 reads CASSLMGSGANVLTF. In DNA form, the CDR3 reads TGTGCCAGCAGTTTAATGGGTTCTGGGGCCAACGTCCTGACTTTC.

Here the CDR3 reads CASSELSYEQYF. CDR3 DNA: TGTGCCAGCAGTGAGTTAAGCTACGAGCAGTACTTC. This chain links TRBV2 with TRBJ2-7; the D is unclear. This CDR3 region has 12 residues. Germline CDR1 SNHLY, CDR2 FYNNEI. Trimming stripped 3 bases from V and 3 bases from J, with 6 bases between.

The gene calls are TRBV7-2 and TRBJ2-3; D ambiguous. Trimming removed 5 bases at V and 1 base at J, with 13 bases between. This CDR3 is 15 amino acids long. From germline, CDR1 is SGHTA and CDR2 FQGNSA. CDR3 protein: CASSSNPFGTDTQYF. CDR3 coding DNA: TGTGCCAGCAGCAGTAACCCTTTTGGCACAGATACGCAGTATTTT.

The CDR3 reads CASSQDRTDNEQFF. In DNA form, the CDR3 reads TGCGCCAGCAGCCAAGATCGGACAGATAATGAGCAGTTCTTC. The genes are TRBV4-1 and TRBJ2-1; TRBD1 is a possible D gene (6 bases). The CDR3 totals 14 residues. Trimming pared 0 bases from V and 7 bases from J, leaving 10 bases between. CDR1 MGHRA and CDR2 YSYEKL come from the germline V gene.

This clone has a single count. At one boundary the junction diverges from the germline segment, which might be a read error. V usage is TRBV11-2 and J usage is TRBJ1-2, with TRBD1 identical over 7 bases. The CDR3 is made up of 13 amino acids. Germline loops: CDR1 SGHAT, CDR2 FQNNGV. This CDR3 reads CACRAGGAIGYTF. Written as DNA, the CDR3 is TGTGCCTGCAGGGCAGGGGGGGCTATTGGCTACACCTTC.